This is a list of T cell receptor beta chains from one sample in a study of OX40 agonist ivuxolimab in advanced cancers. Clones were read by immunoSEQ multiplex PCR, and TCRdb kept only the in-frame ones, dropping some. The sample lists approximately 44,000 clones; under 95% were seen once. This sample comprised CD4+ or CD8+ T cells sorted from blood, obtained in a trial of the OX40 agonist ivuxolimab. These receptors were taken from an adult with an advanced solid tumor such as melanoma, head and neck, liver or kidney cancer. The CDR3 runs from the conserved cysteine through the conserved F or W. A D gene is named only where the DNA matches it firmly. Expanded clones are given a class, and other clones once, few, many or no size at all.

d_call	clone_size	v_call	j_call	cdr3_aa	cdr3_nt
.	.	TRBV27	TRBJ2-2	CASSPRGGWELFF	TGTGCCAGCAGTCCTCGTGGCGGTTGGGAGCTGTTTTTT
.	.	TRBV6-1	TRBJ2-7	CASRGYDEQYF	TGTGCCAGCAGAGGCTACGACGAGCAGTACTTC
TRBD1	.	TRBV5-7	TRBJ2-1	CASSLLEGTGQENEQFF	TGTGCCAGCAGCTTGTTGGAGGGGACAGGTCAGGAGAATGAGCAGTTCTTC
TRBD1	.	TRBV27	TRBJ2-1	CASSLPGQGWFF	TGTGCCAGCAGTTTACCCGGACAGGGCTGGTTCTTC
TRBD2	.	TRBV5-1	TRBJ2-2	CASSPGTSGTFNTGELFF	TGCGCCAGCAGCCCCGGGACTAGCGGGACCTTTAACACCGGGGAGCTGTTTTTT
.	.	TRBV4-3	TRBJ1-1	CASSPSGQDTEAFF	TGCGCCAGCAGCCCTTCCGGGCAGGACACTGAAGCTTTCTTT
TRBD1	.	TRBV13	TRBJ1-1	CASSFTGENTEAFF	TGTGCCAGCAGCTTCACAGGGGAGAACACTGAAGCTTTCTTT
TRBD1	.	TRBV6-5	TRBJ2-1	CASSIGRGPYNEQFF	TGTGCCAGCAGTATCGGCAGGGGGCCCTACAATGAGCAGTTCTTC
.	.	TRBV5-4	TRBJ2-3	CASSLARGVADTQYF	TGTGCCAGCAGCTTGGCTAGAGGTGTGGCAGATACGCAGTATTTT
.	once	TRBV7-9	TRBJ2-1	CASYQGHDEQFF	TGTGCCAGTTACCAGGGGCATGATGAGCAGTTCTTC
.	.	TRBV5-1	TRBJ1-5	CASSLGGGSNQPQHF	TGCGCCAGCAGCTTGGGAGGGGGGAGCAATCAGCCCCAGCATTTT
.	.	TRBV10-2	TRBJ2-7	CASIPGAGPYEQYF	TGCGCCAGCATACCCGGGGCAGGCCCCTACGAGCAGTACTTC
.	.	TRBV11-3	TRBJ1-4	CASSLEVVVNIQDNEKLFF	TGTGCCAGCAGCTTAGAGGTCGTGGTAAATATACAGGATAATGAAAAACTGTTTTTT
.	.	TRBV10-1	TRBJ2-5	CASRAKRDRFLETQYF	TGCGCCAGCAGGGCTAAGCGGGACAGATTCTTGGAGACCCAGTACTTC
.	.	TRBV30	TRBJ1-1	CAWSVWEWTEAFF	TGTGCCTGGAGTGTCTGGGAATGGACTGAAGCTTTCTTT
.	.	TRBV20-1	TRBJ2-1	CSASDEQFF	TGCAGTGCTAGCGATGAGCAGTTCTTC
.	.	TRBV25-1	TRBJ2-5	CASSEHRIQETQYF	TGTGCCAGCAGTGAGCACAGAATCCAAGAGACCCAGTACTTC
.	.	TRBV27	TRBJ2-2	CASSETGELFF	TGTGCCAGCAGTGAAACCGGGGAGCTGTTTTTT
.	.	TRBV5-5	TRBJ2-7	CASSGSYEQYF	TGTGCCAGCAGCGGTTCCTACGAGCAGTACTTC
.	.	TRBV28	TRBJ1-5	CASSLLAGVADQPQHF	TGTGCCAGCAGTTTATTAGCAGGGGTGGCAGATCAGCCCCAGCATTTT
TRBD1	.	TRBV14	TRBJ2-1	CASSHTGQGDTEQFF	TGTGCCAGCAGCCATACGGGACAGGGGGACACTGAGCAGTTCTTC
.	.	TRBV28	TRBJ2-7	CASSNYEQYF	TGTGCCAGCAGCAACTACGAGCAGTACTTC
TRBD2	.	TRBV6-6	TRBJ2-7	CASSYPREGLDEQYF	TGTGCCAGCAGTTACCCCCGGGAGGGCCTCGACGAGCAGTACTTC
TRBD1	.	TRBV5-3	TRBJ1-3	CARSLASRGLGNTIYF	TGTGCCAGAAGCTTAGCGAGTAGGGGGCTCGGAAACACCATATATTTT
.	.	TRBV30	TRBJ2-7	CAWSGHQPGALYEQYF	TGTGCCTGGAGTGGACATCAGCCCGGGGCGCTATACGAGCAGTACTTC
TRBD2	.	TRBV27	TRBJ2-1	CASREGLADYNEQFF	TGTGCCAGCAGAGAGGGGCTAGCGGATTACAATGAGCAGTTCTTC
.	.	TRBV5-1	TRBJ2-5	CASSLGPRETQYF	TGCGCCAGCAGCTTGGGACCTCGAGAGACCCAGTACTTC
.	.	TRBV5-1	TRBJ2-2	CASSLEISGYTGELFF	TGCGCCAGCAGCTTGGAGATTAGCGGTTACACCGGGGAGCTGTTTTTT
.	once	TRBV5-3	TRBJ1-5	CASSQDNQPQHF	TGTGCCAGCAGCCAAGACAATCAGCCCCAGCATTTT
.	.	TRBV7-9	TRBJ2-7	CASSFYSAGSYEQYF	TGTGCCAGCAGCTTTTATTCGGCAGGCTCCTACGAGCAGTACTTC
.	.	TRBV29-1	TRBJ1-2	CSVEDLGGALGYGYTF	TGCAGCGTTGAAGATCTTGGAGGCGCCTTGGGGTATGGCTACACCTTC
.	.	TRBV30	TRBJ2-7	CAWSVQHGEFEQYF	TGTGCCTGGAGTGTACAACACGGCGAGTTCGAGCAGTACTTC
.	.	TRBV12-2	TRBJ2-4	CASRLGDRTQNIQYF	TGTGCAAGTCGCTTAGGGGACAGGACCCAAAACATTCAGTACTTC
TRBD1	.	TRBV4-1	TRBJ1-5	CASSLGTGDNQPQHF	TGCGCCAGCAGCCTTGGGACAGGGGACAATCAGCCCCAGCATTTT
.	.	TRBV7-2	TRBJ2-7	CASSLSAGDYEQYF	TGTGCCAGCAGCTTATCCGCAGGGGACTACGAGCAGTACTTC
.	.	TRBV12-1	TRBJ2-7	CASSSSGSIVPYEQYF	TGTGCCAGCAGCTCCTCAGGGTCAATCGTACCCTACGAGCAGTACTTC
TRBD2	.	TRBV28	TRBJ2-7	CASSLAAGHYEQYF	TGTGCCAGCAGTTTAGCAGCGGGGCATTACGAGCAGTACTTC
TRBD2	.	TRBV4-1	TRBJ2-1	CASSGAGVYNEQFF	TGCGCCAGCAGCGGGGCGGGAGTCTACAATGAGCAGTTCTTC
.	.	TRBV11-2	TRBJ2-2	CASSLAAGPGELFF	TGTGCCAGCAGCTTAGCCGCCGGGCCCGGGGAGCTGTTTTTT
.	.	TRBV30	TRBJ2-1	CAFTVRVNEQFF	TGTGCCTTCACAGTGCGAGTAAATGAGCAGTTCTTC
TRBD2	.	TRBV9	TRBJ2-3	CASSGGDYTDTQYF	TGTGCCAGCAGCGGAGGGGACTACACAGATACGCAGTATTTT
TRBD2	.	TRBV11-2	TRBJ2-2	CASSLVQAGGPVGELFF	TGTGCCAGCAGCTTAGTCCAGGCGGGAGGGCCGGTCGGGGAGCTGTTTTTT
.	.	TRBV7-5	TRBJ2-1	CARSPSGVSYNEQFF	TGTGCCAGAAGCCCGTCGGGGGTATCCTACAATGAGCAGTTCTTC
.	.	TRBV6-5	TRBJ2-5	CASSPTGNQETQYF	TGTGCCAGCAGCCCCACAGGGAACCAAGAGACCCAGTACTTC
TRBD1	.	TRBV7-2	TRBJ1-5	CASSYIQGINQPQHF	TGTGCCAGCAGCTACATACAGGGGATCAATCAGCCCCAGCATTTT
TRBD2	.	TRBV29-1	TRBJ2-7	CSVERDSGVHSYEQYF	TGCAGCGTTGAGAGGGATAGCGGGGTTCACTCCTACGAGCAGTACTTC
TRBD1	.	TRBV5-6	TRBJ2-7	CASSPVGTGELEQYF	TGTGCCAGCAGCCCGGTGGGGACAGGGGAATTGGAGCAGTACTTC
.	.	TRBV14	TRBJ2-5	CASSRRAETQYF	TGTGCCAGCAGCCGCCGGGCGGAGACCCAGTACTTC
.	.	TRBV19	TRBJ2-6	CASSIVGLSGANVLTF	TGTGCCAGTAGTATTGTCGGCCTCTCTGGGGCCAACGTCCTGACTTTC
TRBD1	.	TRBV7-9	TRBJ2-3	CASSPQGASTDTQYF	TGTGCCAGCAGCCCTCAGGGGGCCTCCACAGATACGCAGTATTTT
.	.	TRBV28	TRBJ2-5	CASSYPGSGETQYF	TGTGCCAGCAGTTATCCAGGAAGCGGTGAGACCCAGTACTTC
.	.	TRBV7-8	TRBJ2-7	CASSLGGTYEQYF	TGTGCCAGCAGCTTAGGGGGGACCTACGAGCAGTACTTC
.	.	TRBV7-7	TRBJ2-2	CASSLGWGTGELFF	TGTGCTAGCAGCTTAGGATGGGGTACCGGGGAGCTGTTTTTT
.	.	TRBV15	TRBJ2-1	CATSSDRNNEQFF	TGTGCCACCAGCAGTGACAGAAACAATGAGCAGTTCTTC
.	medium-sized	TRBV9	TRBJ2-7	CASSVEGFDEQYF	TGTGCCAGCAGCGTAGAGGGGTTCGACGAGCAGTACTTC
.	.	TRBV6-1	TRBJ2-3	CASSEALGHPVGDTQYF	TGTGCCAGCAGTGAAGCGCTAGGCCATCCCGTGGGGGATACGCAGTATTTT
TRBD2	.	TRBV6-5	TRBJ2-1	CASSYETSGYNEQFF	TGTGCCAGCAGTTACGAGACTAGCGGATACAATGAGCAGTTCTTC
.	.	TRBV5-1	TRBJ2-7	CASVSPADEQYF	TGCGCCAGCGTTAGCCCCGCGGACGAGCAGTACTTC
TRBD2	.	TRBV9	TRBJ2-7	CASSPREKREPLEQYF	TGTGCCAGCAGCCCTCGGGAGAAGCGGGAGCCCCTTGAGCAGTACTTC